This T cell receptor beta chain stems from a study of blood T cell repertoires in COVID-19 (TCRdb year 2020). A note on the overall study: Collaborator samples came from the United States, Italy and Spain and covered acute and convalescent phases of COVID-19. The repertoires were released in a freely available public database meant as a resource for research on the immune response to SARS-CoV-2. The prospective study material was composed of cDNA or gDNA derived from T cells, B-cell-depleted T cells, or PBMCs. HLA class I and class II types, where available, came from metadata supplied by the sample provider rather than from assay-based typing. Sample metadata almost always included a de-identified subject ID, COVID-19 status, age in years and sex. The dataset comprised deeply sampled blood TCRbeta repertoires from subjects exposed to, actively infected with, or recovered from COVID-19. The samples were drawn from the first 160 participants of the ongoing ImmuneRACE study and from over 950 subjects provided by 6 global collaborators. Overall study results and their limits: The amount of clinical and demographic metadata varied by source and participant and was provided uncurated.

TCRbeta CDR3 regions were amplified from genomic DNA using the immunoSEQ Assay, a bias-controlled multiplex PCR. From the authors' description of their analysis: Nucleated cell counts per sample were estimated from amplification of reference gene primers within the assay. To quantify the absolute abundance of each unique TCRbeta CDR3 rearrangement, sequence reads were collapsed and filtered. For each sample, productive Simpson clonality was calculated as the square root of Simpson's diversity index across productive rearrangements. TCRdb obtained this table from immuneACCESS and retained in-frame rearrangements with V and J assigned. These tables miss some clones; where compared with another copy, unresolved V genes account for less than half of the shortfall, and the remainder is unexplained. V, J and clone size reflect that table, while D and trimming were determined from the DNA. For this sample there are 400,000 to 450,000 clones; 75% to 90% appear just once. Roughly 1.4% of the sample comes from the top ten.

On this clone: Its target antigen remains unknown. Per-base qualities were not stored, and no clone one base away is much larger.

Collaborating institutions collected whole blood in K2EDTA tubes following their own protocols. For TCRbeta analysis, collaborator samples were shipped as frozen whole blood, as isolated PBMCs, or as DNA extracted from either sample type. Per the germline V gene, SGHNT is the CDR1 and YENEEA is the CDR2. Between the V and J ends, shortened by 3 bases and 5 bases respectively, the junction contains 11 bases. Including cysteine and phenylalanine, the CDR3 has 13 amino acids. Left in the record is the CDR3 DNA by itself, 39 bases read in frame from the first base. Sample: peripheral blood. The chain couples TRBV11-3 to TRBJ2-7; matching of 5 bases hints at TRBD2 as the D gene. The receptor was derived from a woman under 40 with active or convalescent COVID-19. This receptor carries the CDR3 CASSFTGIDEQYF. The DNA is TGTGCCAGCAGCTTCACGGGGATCGACGAGCAGTACTTC.